This T cell receptor (beta chain) was captured in a study of shared clonotypes between healthy human individuals. Study background: Per donor, three plates held CD4 naive cells, three held CD4 memory, two held CD8 naive and one held CD8 memory.

Only in-frame clones appear in the TCRdb table, and some are missing; sequencing was by immunoSEQ multiplex PCR. The table records about 2 million clones, roughly 95% of them present only once. The CDR3 consists of 18 residues. Per germline, CDR1 SGHVS and CDR2 FQNEAQ. Unmatched junction bases numbered 10, after V lost 5 bases and J lost 3 bases. Findings of the study overall: Rarefaction curves obtained for sorted subsets showed sequencing incomplete despite large depth.

Terminally differentiated effector memory CD45RA+ cells were left out of the naive CD8 fraction, which was CD45RO-negative and positively selected for CCR7. To note about this clone: Its target is unknown.

This chain joins TRBV7-8 and TRBJ2-1, with TRBD2 matching 13 bases. This clonotype was sampled from a man aged 18 to 35 in good health. The sample consisted of naive CD8+ T cells sorted from blood. CDR3 amino acids: CASSPGLAGAFIYNEQFF. The CDR3 bases are TGTGCCAGCAGCCCCGGACTAGCGGGGGCATTTATCTACAATGAGCAGTTCTTC.